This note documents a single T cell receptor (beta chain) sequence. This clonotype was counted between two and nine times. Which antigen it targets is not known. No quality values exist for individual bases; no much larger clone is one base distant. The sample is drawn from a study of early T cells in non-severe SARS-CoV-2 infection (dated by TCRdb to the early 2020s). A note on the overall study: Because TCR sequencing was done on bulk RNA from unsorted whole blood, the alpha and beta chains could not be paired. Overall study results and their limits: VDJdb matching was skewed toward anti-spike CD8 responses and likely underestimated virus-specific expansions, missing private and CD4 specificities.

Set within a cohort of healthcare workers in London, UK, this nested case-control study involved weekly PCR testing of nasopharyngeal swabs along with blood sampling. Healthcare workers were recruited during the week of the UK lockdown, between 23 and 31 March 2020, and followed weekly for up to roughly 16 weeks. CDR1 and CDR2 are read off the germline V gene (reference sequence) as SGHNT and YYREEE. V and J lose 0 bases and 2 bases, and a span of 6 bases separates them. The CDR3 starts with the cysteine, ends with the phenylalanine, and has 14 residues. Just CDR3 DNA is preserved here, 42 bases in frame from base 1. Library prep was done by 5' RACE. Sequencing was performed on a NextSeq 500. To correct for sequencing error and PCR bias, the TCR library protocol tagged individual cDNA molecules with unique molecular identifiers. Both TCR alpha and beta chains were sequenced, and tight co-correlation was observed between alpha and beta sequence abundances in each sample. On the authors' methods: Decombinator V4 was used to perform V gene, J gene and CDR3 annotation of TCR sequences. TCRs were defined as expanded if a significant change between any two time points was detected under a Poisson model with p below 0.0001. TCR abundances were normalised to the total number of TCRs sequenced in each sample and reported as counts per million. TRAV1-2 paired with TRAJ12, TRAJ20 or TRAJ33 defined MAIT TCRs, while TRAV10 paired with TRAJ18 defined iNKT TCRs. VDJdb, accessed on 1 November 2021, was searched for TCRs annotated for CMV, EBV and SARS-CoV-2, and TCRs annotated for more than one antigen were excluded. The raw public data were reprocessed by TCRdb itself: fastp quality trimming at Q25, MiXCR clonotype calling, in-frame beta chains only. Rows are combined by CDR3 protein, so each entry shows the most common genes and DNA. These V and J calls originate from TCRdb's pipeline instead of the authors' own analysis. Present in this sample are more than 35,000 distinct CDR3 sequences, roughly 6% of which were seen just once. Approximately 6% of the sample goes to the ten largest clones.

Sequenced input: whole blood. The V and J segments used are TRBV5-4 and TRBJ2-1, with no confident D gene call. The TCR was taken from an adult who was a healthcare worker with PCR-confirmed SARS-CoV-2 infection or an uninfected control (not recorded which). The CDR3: CASSLVGTYNEQFF. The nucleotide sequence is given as TGTGCCAGCAGCTTGGTGGGGACCTACAATGAGCAGTTCTTC.